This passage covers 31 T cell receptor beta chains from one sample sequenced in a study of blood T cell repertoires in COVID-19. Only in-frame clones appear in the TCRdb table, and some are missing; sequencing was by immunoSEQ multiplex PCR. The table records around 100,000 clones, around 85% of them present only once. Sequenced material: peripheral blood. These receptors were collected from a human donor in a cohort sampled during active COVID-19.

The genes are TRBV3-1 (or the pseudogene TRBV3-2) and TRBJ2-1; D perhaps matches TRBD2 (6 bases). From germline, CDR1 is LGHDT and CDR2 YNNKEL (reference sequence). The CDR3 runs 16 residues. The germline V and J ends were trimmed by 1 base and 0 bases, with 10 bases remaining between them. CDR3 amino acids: CASSQGGARSYNEQFF. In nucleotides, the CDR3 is TGTGCCAGCAGCCAAGGCGGGGCCCGCTCCTACAATGAGCAGTTCTTC.

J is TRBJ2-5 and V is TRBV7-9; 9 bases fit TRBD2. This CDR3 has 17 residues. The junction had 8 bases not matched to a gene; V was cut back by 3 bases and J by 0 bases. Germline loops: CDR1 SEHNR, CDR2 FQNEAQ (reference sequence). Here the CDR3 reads CASSFGLAGTNQETQYF. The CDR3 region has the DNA TGTGCCAGCAGCTTTGGGCTAGCGGGAACAAACCAAGAGACCCAGTACTTC.

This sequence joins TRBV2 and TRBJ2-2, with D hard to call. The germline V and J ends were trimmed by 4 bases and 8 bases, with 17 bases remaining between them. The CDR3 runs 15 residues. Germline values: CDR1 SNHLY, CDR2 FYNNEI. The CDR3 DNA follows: TGTGCCAGCAGTGTGGCAGGAAAAAGCCCGGGGGAGCTGTTTTTT. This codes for CASSVAGKSPGELFF.

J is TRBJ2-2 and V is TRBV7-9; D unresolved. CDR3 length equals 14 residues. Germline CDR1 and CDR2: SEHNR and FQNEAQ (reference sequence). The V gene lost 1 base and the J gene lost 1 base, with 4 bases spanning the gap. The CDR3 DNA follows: TGTGCCAGCAGCTTAGGAGGGAACACCGGGGAGCTGTTTTTT. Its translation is CASSLGGNTGELFF.

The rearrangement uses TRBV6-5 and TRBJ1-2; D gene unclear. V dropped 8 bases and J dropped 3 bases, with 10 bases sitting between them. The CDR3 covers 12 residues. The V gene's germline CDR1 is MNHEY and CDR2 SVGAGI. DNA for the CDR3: TGTGCCAGCCGAGGCGCGGACTATGGCTACACCTTC. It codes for CASRGADYGYTF.

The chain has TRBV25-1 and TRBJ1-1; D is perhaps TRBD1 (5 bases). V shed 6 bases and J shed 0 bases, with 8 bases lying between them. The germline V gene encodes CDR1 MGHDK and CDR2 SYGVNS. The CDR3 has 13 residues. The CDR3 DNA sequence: TGTGCCAGCAGCCTAGGGGTGAACACTGAAGCTTTCTTT. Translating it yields CASSLGVNTEAFF.

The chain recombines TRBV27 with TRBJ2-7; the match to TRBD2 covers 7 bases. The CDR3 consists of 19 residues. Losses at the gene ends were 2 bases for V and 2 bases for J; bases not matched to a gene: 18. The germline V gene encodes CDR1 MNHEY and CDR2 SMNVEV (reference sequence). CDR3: CASSLLRRGLAEPAYEQYF. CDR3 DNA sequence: TGTGCCAGCAGTTTACTACGCCGAGGGCTAGCGGAGCCTGCCTACGAGCAGTACTTC.

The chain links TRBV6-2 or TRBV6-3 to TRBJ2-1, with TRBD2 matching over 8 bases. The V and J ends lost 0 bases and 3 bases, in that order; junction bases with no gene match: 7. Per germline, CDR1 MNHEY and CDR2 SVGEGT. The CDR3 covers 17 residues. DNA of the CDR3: TGTGCCAGCAGTTACTCGACGGGGGGGATGAACTACAATGAGCAGTTCTTC. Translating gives CASSYSTGGMNYNEQFF.

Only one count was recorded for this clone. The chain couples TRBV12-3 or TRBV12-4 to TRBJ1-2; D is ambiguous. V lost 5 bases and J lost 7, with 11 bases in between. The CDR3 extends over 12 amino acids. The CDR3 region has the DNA TGTGCCAGCAGTGCCGGAGGGTTTGGCTACACCTTC. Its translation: CASSAGGFGYTF.

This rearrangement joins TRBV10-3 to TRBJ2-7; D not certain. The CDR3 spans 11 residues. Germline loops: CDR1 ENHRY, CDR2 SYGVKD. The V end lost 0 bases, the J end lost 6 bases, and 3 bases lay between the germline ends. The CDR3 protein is CAISESSEQYF. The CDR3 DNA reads TGTGCCATCAGTGAGTCGAGCGAGCAGTACTTC.

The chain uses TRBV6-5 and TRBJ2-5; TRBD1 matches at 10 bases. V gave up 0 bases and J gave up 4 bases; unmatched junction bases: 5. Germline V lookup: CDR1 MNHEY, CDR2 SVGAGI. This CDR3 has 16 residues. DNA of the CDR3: TGTGCCAGCAGTTACTCAGCCGGGACAGGGGTAGAGACCCAGTACTTC. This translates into CASSYSAGTGVETQYF.

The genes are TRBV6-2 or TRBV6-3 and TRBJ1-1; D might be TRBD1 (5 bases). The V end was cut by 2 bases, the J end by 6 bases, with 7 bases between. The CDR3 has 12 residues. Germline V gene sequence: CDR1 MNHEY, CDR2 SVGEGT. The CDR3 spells CASSYRGAEAFF. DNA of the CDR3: TGTGCCAGCAGTTACAGGGGTGCTGAAGCTTTCTTT.

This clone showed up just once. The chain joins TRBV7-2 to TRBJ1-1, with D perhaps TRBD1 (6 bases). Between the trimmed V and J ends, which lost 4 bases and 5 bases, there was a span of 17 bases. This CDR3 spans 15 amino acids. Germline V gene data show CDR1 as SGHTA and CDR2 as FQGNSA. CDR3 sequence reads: CASSYRQVKGTEAFF. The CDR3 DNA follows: TGTGCCAGCAGCTACCGACAGGTGAAGGGAACTGAAGCTTTCTTT. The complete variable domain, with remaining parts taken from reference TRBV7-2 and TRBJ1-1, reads GAGVSQSPSNKVTEKGKDVELRCDPISGHTALYWYRQSLGQGLEFLIYFQGNSAPDKSGLPSDRFSAERTGGSVSTLTIQRTQQEDSAVYLCASSYRQVKGTEAFFGQGTRLTVV.

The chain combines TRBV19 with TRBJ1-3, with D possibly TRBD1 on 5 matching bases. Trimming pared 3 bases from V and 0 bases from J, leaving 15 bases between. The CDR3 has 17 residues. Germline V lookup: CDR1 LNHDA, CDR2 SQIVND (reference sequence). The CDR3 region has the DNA TGTGCCAGTAGTATGGGGGGACGTCGCTTCTCTGGAAACACCATATATTTT. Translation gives CASSMGGRRFSGNTIYF. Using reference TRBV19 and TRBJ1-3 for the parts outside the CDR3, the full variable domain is DGGITQSPKYLFRKEGQNVTLSCEQNLNHDAMYWYRQDPGQGLRLIYYSQIVNDFQKGDIAEGYSVSREKKESFPLTVTSAQKNPTAFYLCASSMGGRRFSGNTIYFGEGSWLTVV.

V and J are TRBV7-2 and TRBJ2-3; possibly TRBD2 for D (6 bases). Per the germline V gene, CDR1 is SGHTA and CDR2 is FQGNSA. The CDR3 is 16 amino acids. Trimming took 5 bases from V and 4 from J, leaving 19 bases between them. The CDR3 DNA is TGTGCCAGCAGCGCCCGGGACTCAGGTAGAGCAGATACGCAGTATTTT. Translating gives CASSARDSGRADTQYF.

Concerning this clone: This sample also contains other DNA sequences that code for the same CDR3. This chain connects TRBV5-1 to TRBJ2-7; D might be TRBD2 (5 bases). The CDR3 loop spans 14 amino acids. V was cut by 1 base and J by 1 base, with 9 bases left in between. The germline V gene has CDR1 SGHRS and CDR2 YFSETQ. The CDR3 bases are TGCGCCAGCAGCTTGTCGGGCGGGTCCTACGAGCAGTACTTC. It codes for CASSLSGGSYEQYF.

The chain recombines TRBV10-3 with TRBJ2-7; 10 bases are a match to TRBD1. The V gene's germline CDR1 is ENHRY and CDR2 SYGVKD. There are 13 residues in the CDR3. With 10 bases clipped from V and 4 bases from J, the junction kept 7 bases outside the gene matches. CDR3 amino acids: CATAGQGGYEQYF. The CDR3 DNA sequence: TGTGCCACCGCCGGACAGGGGGGTTACGAGCAGTACTTC.

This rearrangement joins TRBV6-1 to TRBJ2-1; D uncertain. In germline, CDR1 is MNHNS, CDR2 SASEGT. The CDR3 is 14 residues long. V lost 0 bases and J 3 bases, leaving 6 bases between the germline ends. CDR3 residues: CASSEAAVYNEQFF. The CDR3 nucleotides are TGTGCCAGCAGTGAAGCTGCAGTCTACAATGAGCAGTTCTTC.

DNA for the CDR3: TGCGCCAGCAGAGAGGGCTACGAGCAGTACTTC. Encoded protein: CASREGYEQYF. The genes are TRBV5-1 and TRBJ2-7; D perhaps matches TRBD2 (5 bases). The CDR3 contains 11 residues. The germline V gene encodes CDR1 SGHRS and CDR2 YFSETQ. Deletions cut 5 bases from V and 3 bases from J, with 6 bases between.

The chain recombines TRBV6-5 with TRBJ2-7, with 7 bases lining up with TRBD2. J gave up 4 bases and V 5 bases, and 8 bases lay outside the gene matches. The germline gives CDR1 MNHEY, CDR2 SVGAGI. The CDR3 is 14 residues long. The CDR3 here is CASSPSGSLYEQYF. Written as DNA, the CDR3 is TGTGCCAGCAGTCCTAGCGGAAGTTTGTACGAGCAGTACTTC.

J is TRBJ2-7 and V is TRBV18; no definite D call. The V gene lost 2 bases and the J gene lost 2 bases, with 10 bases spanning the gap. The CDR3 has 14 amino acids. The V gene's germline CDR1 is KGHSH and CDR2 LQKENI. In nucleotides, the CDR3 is TGTGCCAGCTCACCAGGCGACAAGGCCTACGAGCAGTACTTC. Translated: CASSPGDKAYEQYF.

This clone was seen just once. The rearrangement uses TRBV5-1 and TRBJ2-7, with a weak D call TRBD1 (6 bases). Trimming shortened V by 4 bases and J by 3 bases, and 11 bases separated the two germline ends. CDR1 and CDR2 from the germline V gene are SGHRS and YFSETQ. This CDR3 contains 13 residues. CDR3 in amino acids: CASSQGSFYEQYF. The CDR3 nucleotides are TGCGCCAGCAGCCAGGGGAGCTTCTACGAGCAGTACTTC.

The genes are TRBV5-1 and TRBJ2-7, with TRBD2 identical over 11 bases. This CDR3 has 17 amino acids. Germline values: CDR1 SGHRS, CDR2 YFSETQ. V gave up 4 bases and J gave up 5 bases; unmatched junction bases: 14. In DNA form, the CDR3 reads TGCGCCAGCAGCCTCGACCCCCGCTTACTAGCGGGGGACGAGCAGTACTTC. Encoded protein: CASSLDPRLLAGDEQYF.

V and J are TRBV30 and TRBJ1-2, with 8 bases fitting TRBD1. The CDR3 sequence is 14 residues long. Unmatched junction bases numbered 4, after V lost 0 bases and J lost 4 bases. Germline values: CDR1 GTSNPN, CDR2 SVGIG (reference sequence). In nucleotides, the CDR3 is TGTGCCTGGAGTGTACAGGGGGGGAGCTATGGCTACACCTTC. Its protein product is CAWSVQGGSYGYTF. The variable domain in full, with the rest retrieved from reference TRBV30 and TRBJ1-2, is SQTIHQWPATLVQPVGSPLSLECTVEGTSNPNLYWYRQAAGRGLQLLFYSVGIGQISSEVPQNLSASRPQDRQFILSSKKLLLSDSGFYLCAWSVQGGSYGYTFGSGTRLTVV.

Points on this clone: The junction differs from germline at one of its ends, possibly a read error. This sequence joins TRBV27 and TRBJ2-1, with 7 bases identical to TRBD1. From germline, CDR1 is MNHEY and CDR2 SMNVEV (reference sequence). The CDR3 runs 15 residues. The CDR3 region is CASNLGQDFYNEQFF. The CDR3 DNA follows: TGTGCCAGCAATTTAGGACAGGACTTTTACAATGAGCAGTTCTTC.

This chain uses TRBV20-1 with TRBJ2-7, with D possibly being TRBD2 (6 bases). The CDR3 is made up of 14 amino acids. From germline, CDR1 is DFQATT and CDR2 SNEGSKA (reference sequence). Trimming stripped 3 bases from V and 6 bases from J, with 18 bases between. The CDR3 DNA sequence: TGCAGTGCTAGTCGGTCGGGTCTGGGGGGCGAGCAGTACTTC. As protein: CSASRSGLGGEQYF.

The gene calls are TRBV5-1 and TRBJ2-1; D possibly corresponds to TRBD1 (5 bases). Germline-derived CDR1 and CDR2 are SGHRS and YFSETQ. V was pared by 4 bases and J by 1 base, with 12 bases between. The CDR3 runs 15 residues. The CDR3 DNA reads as TGCGCCAGCAGCGAGCAGGGTCGATCCTACAATGAGCAGTTCTTC. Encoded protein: CASSEQGRSYNEQFF.

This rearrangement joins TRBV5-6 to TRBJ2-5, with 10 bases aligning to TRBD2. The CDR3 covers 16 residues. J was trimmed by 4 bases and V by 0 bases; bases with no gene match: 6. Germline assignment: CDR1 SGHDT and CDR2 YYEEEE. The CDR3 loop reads CASSLGLAGVAETQYF. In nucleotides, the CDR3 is TGTGCCAGCAGCTTGGGGCTAGCGGGAGTGGCAGAGACCCAGTACTTC.

This CDR3 is CASSLEGGTYEQYF. The CDR3 DNA reads as TGTGCCAGCAGCTTAGAAGGGGGCACATACGAGCAGTACTTC. The chain couples TRBV7-2 to TRBJ2-7, with 7 bases aligning to TRBD1. The V and J ends lost 1 base and 4 bases, in that order; junction bases with no gene match: 4. Germline lookup yields CDR1 SGHTA and CDR2 FQGNSA. This CDR3 contains 14 residues.

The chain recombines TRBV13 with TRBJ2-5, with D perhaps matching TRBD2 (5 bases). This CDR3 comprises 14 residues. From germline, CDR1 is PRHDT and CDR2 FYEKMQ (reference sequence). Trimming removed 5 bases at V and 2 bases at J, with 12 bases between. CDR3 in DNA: TGTGCCAGCAGCGAACCGGGGTTACAAGAGACCCAGTACTTC. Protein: CASSEPGLQETQYF.

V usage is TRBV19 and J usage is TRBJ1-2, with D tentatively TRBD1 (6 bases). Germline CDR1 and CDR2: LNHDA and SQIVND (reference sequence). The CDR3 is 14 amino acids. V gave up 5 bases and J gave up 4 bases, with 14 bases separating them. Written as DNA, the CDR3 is TGTGCCAGTAGTGCCCCTGTGGGGGCCTATGGCTACACCTTC. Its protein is CASSAPVGAYGYTF.